This T cell receptor beta chain was identified in a study of cytomegalovirus exposure and HLA in healthy donors. Study-wide findings and caveats: Researchers left out some V segments, among them TRBV6-2 and TRBV6-3, as indistinguishable.

The PCR employed 60 Vbeta primers together with 13 Jbeta primers. Generated by immunoSEQ multiplex PCR, the TCRdb table keeps only in-frame clones and is missing some. Here the sample table reports around 44,000 clones. Details on this clone: Antigen: not known.

V lost 5 bases and J 2 bases, leaving 10 bases between the germline ends. The germline gives CDR1 SEHNR, CDR2 FQNEAQ (reference sequence). This CDR3 is 13 amino acids long. V usage is TRBV7-9 and J usage is TRBJ2-7, with TRBD1 as a possible D gene (6 bases). The TCR was taken from a male donor in good health and CMV-seropositive. The source material was PBMCs. The CDR3 loop reads CASSEGGPYEQYF. For the CDR3, the DNA is TGTGCCAGCAGCGAAGGGGGACCCTACGAGCAGTACTTC.